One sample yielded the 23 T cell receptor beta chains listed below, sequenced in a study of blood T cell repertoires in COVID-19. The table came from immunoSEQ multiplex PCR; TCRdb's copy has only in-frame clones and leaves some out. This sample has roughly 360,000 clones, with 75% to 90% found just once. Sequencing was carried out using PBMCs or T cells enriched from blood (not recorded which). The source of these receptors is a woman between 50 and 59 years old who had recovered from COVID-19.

This chain's CDR3 is CASSLGRGNTIYF. The CDR3 DNA follows: TGTGCCAGCAGTTTGGGGAGGGGAAACACCATATATTTT. V gene TRBV27 combines with J gene TRBJ1-3; no clear D. Germline V CDR1 and CDR2: MNHEY, SMNVEV (reference sequence). Trimming took off 3 bases at V and 4 bases at J, with 7 bases between the two ends. The CDR3 is 13 residues long.

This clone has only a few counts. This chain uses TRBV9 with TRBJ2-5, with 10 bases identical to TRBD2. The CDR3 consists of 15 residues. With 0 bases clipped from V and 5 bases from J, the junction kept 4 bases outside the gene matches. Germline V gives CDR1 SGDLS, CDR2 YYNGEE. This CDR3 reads CASSVGPSGSETQYF. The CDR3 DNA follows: TGTGCCAGCAGCGTAGGGCCTAGCGGGAGTGAGACCCAGTACTTC.

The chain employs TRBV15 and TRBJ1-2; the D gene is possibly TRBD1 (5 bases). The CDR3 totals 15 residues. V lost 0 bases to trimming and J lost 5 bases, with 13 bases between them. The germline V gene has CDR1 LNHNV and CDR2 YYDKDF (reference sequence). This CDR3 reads CATSRDQPGYYGYTF. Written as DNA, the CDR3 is TGTGCCACCAGCAGAGATCAGCCAGGGTATTATGGCTACACCTTC. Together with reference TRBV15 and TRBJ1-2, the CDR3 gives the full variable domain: DAMVIQNPRYQVTQFGKPVTLSCSQTLNHNVMYWYQQKSSQAPKLLFHYYDKDFNNEADTPDNFQSRRPNTSFCFLDIRSPGLGDTAMYLCATSRDQPGYYGYTFGSGTRLTVV.

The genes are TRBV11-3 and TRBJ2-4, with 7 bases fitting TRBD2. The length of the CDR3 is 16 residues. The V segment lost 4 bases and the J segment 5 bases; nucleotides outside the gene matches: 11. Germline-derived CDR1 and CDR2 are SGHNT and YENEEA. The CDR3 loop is CASSSLPRGRENIQYF. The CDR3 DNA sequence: TGTGCCAGCAGCTCCCTCCCGCGAGGGAGGGAAAACATTCAGTACTTC.

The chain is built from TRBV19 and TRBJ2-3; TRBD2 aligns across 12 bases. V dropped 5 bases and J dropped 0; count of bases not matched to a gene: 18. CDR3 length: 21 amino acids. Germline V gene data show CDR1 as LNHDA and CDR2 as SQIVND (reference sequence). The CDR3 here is CASSFFPPLAGGRTSTDTQYF. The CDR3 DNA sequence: TGTGCCAGTAGTTTCTTCCCCCCACTAGCGGGAGGCCGAACTAGCACAGATACGCAGTATTTT.

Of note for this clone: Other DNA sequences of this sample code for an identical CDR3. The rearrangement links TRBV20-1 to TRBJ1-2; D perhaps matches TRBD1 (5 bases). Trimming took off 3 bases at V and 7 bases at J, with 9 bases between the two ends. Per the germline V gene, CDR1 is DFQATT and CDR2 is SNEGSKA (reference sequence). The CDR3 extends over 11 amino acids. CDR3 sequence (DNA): TGCAGTGCTAGCCTAGACAGTGGCTACACCTTC. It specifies CSASLDSGYTF.

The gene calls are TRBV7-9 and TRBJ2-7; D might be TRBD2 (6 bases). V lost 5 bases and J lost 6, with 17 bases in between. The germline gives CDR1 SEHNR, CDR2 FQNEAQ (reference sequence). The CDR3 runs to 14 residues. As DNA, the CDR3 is TGTGCCAGCAGCCCTCGGGGGTTGGCGATCGAGCAGTACTTC. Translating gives CASSPRGLAIEQYF.

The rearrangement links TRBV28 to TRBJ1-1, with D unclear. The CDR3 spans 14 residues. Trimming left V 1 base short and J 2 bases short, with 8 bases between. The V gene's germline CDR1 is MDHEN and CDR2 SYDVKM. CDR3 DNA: TGTGCCAGCAGTTTATCCCGGGGAAACACTGAAGCTTTCTTT. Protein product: CASSLSRGNTEAFF. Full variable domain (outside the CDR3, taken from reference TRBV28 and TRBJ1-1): DVKVTQSSRYLVKRTGEKVFLECVQDMDHENMFWYRQDPGLGLRLIYFSYDVKMKEKGDIPEGYSVSREKKERFSLILESASTNQTSMYLCASSLSRGNTEAFFGQGTRLTVV.

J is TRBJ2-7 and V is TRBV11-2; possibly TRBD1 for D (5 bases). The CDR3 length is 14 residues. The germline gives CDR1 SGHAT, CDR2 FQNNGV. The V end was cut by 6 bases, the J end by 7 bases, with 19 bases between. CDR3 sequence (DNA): TGTGCCAGCAGACCTTACTCCCAGGGTGGTGAGCAGTACTTC. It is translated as CASRPYSQGGEQYF.

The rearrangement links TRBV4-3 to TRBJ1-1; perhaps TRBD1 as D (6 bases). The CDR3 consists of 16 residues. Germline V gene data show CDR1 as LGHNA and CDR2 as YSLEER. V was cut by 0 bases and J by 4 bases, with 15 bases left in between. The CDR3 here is CASSQDVQGLGTEAFF. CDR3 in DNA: TGCGCCAGCAGCCAAGACGTGCAGGGGTTGGGCACTGAAGCTTTCTTT.

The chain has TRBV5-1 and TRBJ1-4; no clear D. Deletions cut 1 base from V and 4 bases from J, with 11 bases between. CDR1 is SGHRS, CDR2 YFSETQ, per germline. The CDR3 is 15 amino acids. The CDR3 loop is CASSLMTGINEKLFF. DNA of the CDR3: TGCGCCAGCAGCTTGATGACGGGGATTAATGAAAAACTGTTTTTT.

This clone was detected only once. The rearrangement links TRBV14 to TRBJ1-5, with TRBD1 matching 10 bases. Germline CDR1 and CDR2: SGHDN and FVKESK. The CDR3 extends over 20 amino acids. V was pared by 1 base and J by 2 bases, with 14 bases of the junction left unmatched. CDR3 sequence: CASSQVEGGTGEVCNQPQHF. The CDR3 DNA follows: TGTGCCAGCAGCCAAGTAGAGGGCGGGACAGGGGAAGTGTGCAATCAGCCCCAGCATTTT.

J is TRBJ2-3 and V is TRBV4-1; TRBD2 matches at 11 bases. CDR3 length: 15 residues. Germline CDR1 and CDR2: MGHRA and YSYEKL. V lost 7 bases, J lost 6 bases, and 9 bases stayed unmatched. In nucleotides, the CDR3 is TGCGCCAGCACCGGGACTAGCGGTGGGTCGGATACGCAGTATTTT. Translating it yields CASTGTSGGSDTQYF.

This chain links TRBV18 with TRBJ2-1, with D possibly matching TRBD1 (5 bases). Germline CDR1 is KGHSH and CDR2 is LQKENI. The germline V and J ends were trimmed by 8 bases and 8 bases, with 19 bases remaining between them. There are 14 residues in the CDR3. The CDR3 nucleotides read TGTGCCAGCGCCCGACGGCAGGGTGGGGATGAGCAGTTCTTC. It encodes CASARRQGGDEQFF.

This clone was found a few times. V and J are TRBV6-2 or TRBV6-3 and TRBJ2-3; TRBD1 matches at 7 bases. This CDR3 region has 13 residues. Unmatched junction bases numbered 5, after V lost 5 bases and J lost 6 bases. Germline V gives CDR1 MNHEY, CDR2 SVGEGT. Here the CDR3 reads CASSRQGYDTQYF. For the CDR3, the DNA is TGTGCCAGCAGTCGACAGGGATACGATACGCAGTATTTT.

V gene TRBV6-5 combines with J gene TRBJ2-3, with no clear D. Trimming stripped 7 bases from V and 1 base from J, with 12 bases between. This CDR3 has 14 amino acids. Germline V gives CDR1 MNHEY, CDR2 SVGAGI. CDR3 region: CASTKDIRTDTQYF. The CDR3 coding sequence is TGTGCCAGCACCAAAGACATCCGCACAGATACGCAGTATTTT.

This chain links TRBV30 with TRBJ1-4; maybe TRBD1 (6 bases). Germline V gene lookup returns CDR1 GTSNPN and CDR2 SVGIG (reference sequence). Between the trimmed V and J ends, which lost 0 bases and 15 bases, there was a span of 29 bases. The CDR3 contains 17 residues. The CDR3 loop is CAWSVFPSAQGPGSLFF. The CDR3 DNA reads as TGTGCCTGGAGTGTTTTCCCCTCCGCGCAGGGGCCGGGATCGTTGTTTTTT.

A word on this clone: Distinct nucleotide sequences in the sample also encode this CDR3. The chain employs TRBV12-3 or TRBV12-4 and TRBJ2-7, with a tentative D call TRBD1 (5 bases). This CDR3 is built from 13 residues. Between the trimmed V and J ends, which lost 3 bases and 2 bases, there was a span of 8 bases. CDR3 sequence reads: CASSLQGPYEQYF. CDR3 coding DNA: TGTGCCAGCAGTTTGCAGGGCCCCTACGAGCAGTACTTC.

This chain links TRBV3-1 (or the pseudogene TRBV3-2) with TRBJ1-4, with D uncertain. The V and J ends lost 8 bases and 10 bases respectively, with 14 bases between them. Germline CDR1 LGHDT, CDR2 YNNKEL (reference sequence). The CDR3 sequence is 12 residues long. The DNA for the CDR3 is TGTGCCAGCCGCCTTCTCAGAGGAAAACTGTTTTTT. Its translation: CASRLLRGKLFF.

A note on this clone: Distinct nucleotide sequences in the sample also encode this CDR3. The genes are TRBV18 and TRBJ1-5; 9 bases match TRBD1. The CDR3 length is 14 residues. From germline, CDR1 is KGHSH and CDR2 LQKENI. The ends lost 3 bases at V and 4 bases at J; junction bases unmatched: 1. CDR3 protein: CASSPGTGNQPQHF. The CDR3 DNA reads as TGTGCCAGCTCACCGGGGACAGGGAATCAGCCCCAGCATTTT.

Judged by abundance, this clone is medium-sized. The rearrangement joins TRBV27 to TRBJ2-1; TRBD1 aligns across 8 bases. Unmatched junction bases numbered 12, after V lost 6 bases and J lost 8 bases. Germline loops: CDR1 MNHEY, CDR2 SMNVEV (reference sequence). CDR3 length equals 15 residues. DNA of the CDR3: TGTGCCAGCAGCGTGGGAGGACAGGGAATCGATGAGCAGTTCTTC. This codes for CASSVGGQGIDEQFF.

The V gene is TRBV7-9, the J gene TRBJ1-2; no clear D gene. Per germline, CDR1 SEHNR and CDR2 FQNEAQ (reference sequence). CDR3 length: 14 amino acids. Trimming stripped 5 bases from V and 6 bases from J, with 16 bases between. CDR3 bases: TGTGCCAGCAGCATTAGTAACAGCAGAGATGGCTACACCTTC. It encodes CASSISNSRDGYTF.

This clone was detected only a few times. The CDR3: CASSESAIRTGLNTEAFF. CDR3 nucleotide sequence: TGCGCCAGCAGTGAGTCGGCCATCAGGACAGGACTGAACACTGAAGCTTTCTTT. The J gene is TRBJ1-1, the V gene TRBV10-1; 7 bases are a match to TRBD1. This CDR3 contains 18 residues. V shed 0 bases, J shed 0 bases, and the junction held 10 bases outside the gene matches. Germline CDR1 and CDR2: WNHNN and SYGVQD (reference sequence).